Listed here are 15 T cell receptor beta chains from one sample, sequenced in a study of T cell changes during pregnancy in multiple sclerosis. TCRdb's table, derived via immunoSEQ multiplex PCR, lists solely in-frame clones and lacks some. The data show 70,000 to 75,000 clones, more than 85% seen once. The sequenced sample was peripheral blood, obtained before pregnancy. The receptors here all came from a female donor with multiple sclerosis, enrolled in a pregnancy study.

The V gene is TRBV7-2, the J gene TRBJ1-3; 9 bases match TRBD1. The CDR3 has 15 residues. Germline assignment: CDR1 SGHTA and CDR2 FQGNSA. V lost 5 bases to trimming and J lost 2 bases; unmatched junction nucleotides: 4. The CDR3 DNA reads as TGTGCCAGCAGCGAGGGACAGGGTCCTGGAAACACCATATATTTT. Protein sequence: CASSEGQGPGNTIYF.

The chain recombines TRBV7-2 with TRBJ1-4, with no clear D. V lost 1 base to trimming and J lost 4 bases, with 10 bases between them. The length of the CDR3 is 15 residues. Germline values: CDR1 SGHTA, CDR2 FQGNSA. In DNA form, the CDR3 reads TGTGCCAGCAGCTTAGTGCCAGTTGATAATGAAAAACTGTTTTTT. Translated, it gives CASSLVPVDNEKLFF. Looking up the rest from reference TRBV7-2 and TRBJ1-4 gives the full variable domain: GAGVSQSPSNKVTEKGKDVELRCDPISGHTALYWYRQSLGQGLEFLIYFQGNSAPDKSGLPSDRFSAERTGGSVSTLTIQRTQQEDSAVYLCASSLVPVDNEKLFFGSGTQLSVL.

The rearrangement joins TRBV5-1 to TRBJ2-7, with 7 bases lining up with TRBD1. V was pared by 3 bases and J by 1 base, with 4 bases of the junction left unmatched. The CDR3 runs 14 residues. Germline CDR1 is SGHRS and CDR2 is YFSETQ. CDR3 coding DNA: TGCGCCAGCAGCTCGGGACAGCCGTCCTACGAGCAGTACTTC. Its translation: CASSSGQPSYEQYF.

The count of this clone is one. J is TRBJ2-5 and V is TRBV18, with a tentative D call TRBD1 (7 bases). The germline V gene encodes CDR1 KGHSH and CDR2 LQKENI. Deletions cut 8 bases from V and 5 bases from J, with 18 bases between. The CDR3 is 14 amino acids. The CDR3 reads CASNDRVGGETQYF. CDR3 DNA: TGTGCCAGCAACGACAGGGTGGGAGGCGAGACCCAGTACTTC. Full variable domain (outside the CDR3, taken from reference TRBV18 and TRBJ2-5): NAGVMQNPRHLVRRRGQEARLRCSPMKGHSHVYWYRQLPEEGLKFMVYLQKENIIDESGMPKERFSAEFPKEGPSILRIQQVVRGDSAAYFCASNDRVGGETQYFGPGTRLLVL.

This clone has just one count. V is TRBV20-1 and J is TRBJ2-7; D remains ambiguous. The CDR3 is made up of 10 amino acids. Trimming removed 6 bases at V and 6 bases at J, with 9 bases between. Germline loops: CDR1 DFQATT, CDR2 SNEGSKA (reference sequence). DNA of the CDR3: TGCAGTGCGGGCCCGTTCGAGCAGTACTTC. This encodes CSAGPFEQYF.

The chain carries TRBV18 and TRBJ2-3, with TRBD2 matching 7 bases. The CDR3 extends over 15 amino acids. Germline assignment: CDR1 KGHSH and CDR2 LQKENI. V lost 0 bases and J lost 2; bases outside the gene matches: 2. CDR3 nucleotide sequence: TGTGCCAGCTCACCACCCAAGCGGGACACAGATACGCAGTATTTT. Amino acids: CASSPPKRDTDTQYF.

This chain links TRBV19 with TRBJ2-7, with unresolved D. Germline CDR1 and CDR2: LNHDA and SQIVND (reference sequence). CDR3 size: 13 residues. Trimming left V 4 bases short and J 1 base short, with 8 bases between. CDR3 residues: CASSNPYSYEQYF. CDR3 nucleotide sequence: TGTGCCAGTAGTAATCCCTATTCCTACGAGCAGTACTTC.

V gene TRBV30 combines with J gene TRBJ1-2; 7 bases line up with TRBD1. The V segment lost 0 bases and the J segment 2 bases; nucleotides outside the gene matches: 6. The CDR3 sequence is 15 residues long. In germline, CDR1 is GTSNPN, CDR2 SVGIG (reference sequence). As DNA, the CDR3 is TGTGCCTGGAGTGTAGTTACAGGGGTGAACTATGGCTACACCTTC. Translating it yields CAWSVVTGVNYGYTF.

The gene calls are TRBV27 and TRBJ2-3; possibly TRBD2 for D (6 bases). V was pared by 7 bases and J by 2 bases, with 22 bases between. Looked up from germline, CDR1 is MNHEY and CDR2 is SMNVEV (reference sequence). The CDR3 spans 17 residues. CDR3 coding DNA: TGTGCCAGCACCGGCCGGGCAGTCACGGGACTCACAGATACGCAGTATTTT. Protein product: CASTGRAVTGLTDTQYF.

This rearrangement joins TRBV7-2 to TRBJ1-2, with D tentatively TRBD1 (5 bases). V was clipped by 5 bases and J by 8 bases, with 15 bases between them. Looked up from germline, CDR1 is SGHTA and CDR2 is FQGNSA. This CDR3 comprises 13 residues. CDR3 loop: CASSPGTERGYTF. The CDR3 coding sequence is TGTGCCAGCAGCCCGGGGACTGAAAGGGGCTACACCTTC.

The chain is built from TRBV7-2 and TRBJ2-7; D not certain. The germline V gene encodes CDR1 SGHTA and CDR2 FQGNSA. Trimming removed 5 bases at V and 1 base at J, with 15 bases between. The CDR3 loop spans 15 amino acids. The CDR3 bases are TGTGCCAGCAGCATTACGGCACAGCCTTCCTACGAGCAGTACTTC. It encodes CASSITAQPSYEQYF.

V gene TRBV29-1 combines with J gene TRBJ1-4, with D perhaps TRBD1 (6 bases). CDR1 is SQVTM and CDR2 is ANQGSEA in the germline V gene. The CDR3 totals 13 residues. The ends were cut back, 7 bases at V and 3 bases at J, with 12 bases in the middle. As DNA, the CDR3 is TGCAGCGGTTCGACAGGAGCTAATGAAAAACTGTTTTTT. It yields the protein CSGSTGANEKLFF.

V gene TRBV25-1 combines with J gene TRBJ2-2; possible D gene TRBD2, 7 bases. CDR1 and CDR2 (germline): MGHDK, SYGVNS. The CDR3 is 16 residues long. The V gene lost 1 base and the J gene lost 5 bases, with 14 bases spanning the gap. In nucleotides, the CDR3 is TGTGCCAGCAGTGAATTGAGGGGGGGGCAAACCGGGGAGCTGTTTTTT. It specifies CASSELRGGQTGELFF.

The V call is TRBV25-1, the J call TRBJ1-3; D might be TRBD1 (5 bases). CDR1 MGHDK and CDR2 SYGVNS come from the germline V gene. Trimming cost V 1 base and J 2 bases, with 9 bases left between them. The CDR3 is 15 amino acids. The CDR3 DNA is TGTGCCAGCAGTGAATTCGGGGGGGCTGGAAACACCATATATTTT. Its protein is CASSEFGGAGNTIYF.

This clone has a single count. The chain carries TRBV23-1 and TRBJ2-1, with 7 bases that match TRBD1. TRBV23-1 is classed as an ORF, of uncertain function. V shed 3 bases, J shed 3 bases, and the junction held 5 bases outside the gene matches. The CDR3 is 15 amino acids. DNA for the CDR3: TGCGCCAGCAGTCACGGGACAGTGCTCTACAATGAGCAGTTCTTC. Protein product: CASSHGTVLYNEQFF.